The rows below give T cell receptor beta chains drawn from one sample of a study of T-cell reconstitution after alpha-beta-depleted transplantation in children. TCRdb used MiXCR to reprocess the PCR reads, holding one entry per CDR3 protein. The repertoire holds 780,000 or so distinct CDR3 sequences, with under 20% as singletons. The sequences come from PBMCs, mostly from graft donor cells, collected 360 days after TCRalphabeta/CD19-depleted stem cell transplant. The receptors originated from a male patient younger than 18 who had a stem cell transplant for acute lymphoblastic leukemia, so the T cells may come from the graft donor. CDR3s include the opening cysteine and the closing phenylalanine or tryptophan. The D gene is left open where the match is weak. Only some rows state a clone size, as once, few, many or a class for expanded clones.

V gene	clone size	D gene	J gene	CDR3 protein	CDR3 DNA
TRBV20-1	many	NA	TRBJ2-7	CSASSPGSTYEQYF	TGCAGTGCTAGTTCGCCCGGGAGTACCTACGAGCAGTACTTC
TRBV4-2	NA	NA	TRBJ2-7	CASSPGAGDFEQYF	TGTGCCAGCAGCCCCGGGGCAGGGGATTTCGAGCAGTACTTC
TRBV6-4	NA	TRBD2	TRBJ2-1	CASSQKTSGRDNEQFF	TGTGCCAGCAGTCAAAAAACTAGCGGGAGGGACAATGAGCAGTTCTTC
TRBV19	many	NA	TRBJ1-5	CASRMGSGLPQHF	TGTGCCAGTAGAATGGGGTCAGGTCTTCCCCAGCATTTT
TRBV20-1	few	TRBD1	TRBJ1-4	CSAYGPGQDYEKLFF	TGCAGTGCTTATGGACCGGGACAGGACTATGAAAAACTGTTTTTT
TRBV7-9	few	TRBD2	TRBJ2-5	CASSRTSGGREQETQYF	TGTGCCAGCAGCCGGACTAGCGGGGGCCGGGAACAAGAGACCCAGTACTTC
TRBV6-1	few	TRBD1	TRBJ2-5	CAIRPTGAQETQYF	TGTGCCATACGGCCGACAGGGGCACAAGAGACCCAGTACTTC
TRBV25-1	NA	TRBD2	TRBJ2-7	CASSEWGGTYEQYF	TGTGCCAGCAGTGAATGGGGGGGGACCTACGAGCAGTACTTC
TRBV25-1	NA	NA	TRBJ2-1	CASSAGKTYNEQFF	TGTGCCAGCAGTGCAGGGAAAACCTACAATGAGCAGTTCTTC
TRBV4-1	NA	TRBD2	TRBJ2-7	CASSQILAVYEQYF	TGCGCCAGCAGCCAAATCCTAGCGGTATACGAGCAGTACTTC
TRBV6-1	NA	TRBD2	TRBJ2-3	CAVSGVAGGADTQYF	TGTGCCGTGTCCGGGGTAGCGGGAGGCGCAGATACGCAGTATTTT
TRBV5-1	few	NA	TRBJ2-2	CASSLEVERAGELFF	TGCGCCAGCAGCTTGGAAGTTGAGCGAGCCGGGGAGCTGTTTTTT
TRBV12-3/TRBV12-4	few	TRBD2	TRBJ2-7	CASIPAGGPSYEQYF	TGTGCCAGCATCCCAGCGGGAGGGCCGTCGTACGAGCAGTACTTC
TRBV4-1	NA	NA	TRBJ2-5	CASSQFERAETQYF	TGCGCCAGCAGCCAATTTGAGAGGGCAGAGACCCAGTACTTC
TRBV4-1	NA	NA	TRBJ1-2	CASSQVGQGRRGYTF	TGCGCCAGCAGCCAAGTCGGGCAGGGGAGAAGAGGCTACACCTTC
TRBV10-3	NA	NA	TRBJ1-4	CASGGRVGEKLFF	TGTGCCTCCGGAGGGAGGGTTGGAGAAAAACTGTTTTTT
TRBV9	few	TRBD2	TRBJ2-7	CASSVRVGGRAYEQYF	TGTGCCAGCAGCGTAAGAGTTGGCGGGAGGGCCTACGAGCAGTACTTC
TRBV7-9	NA	NA	TRBJ2-4	CASIRDRILAKNIQYF	TGTGCCAGCATCCGCGACAGAATACTAGCCAAAAACATTCAGTACTTC
TRBV20-1	NA	NA	TRBJ2-7	CSAREIRLSYEQYF	TGCAGTGCTCGAGAGATAAGGCTCTCCTACGAGCAGTACTTC
TRBV12-3/TRBV12-4	NA	NA	TRBJ2-7	CASSLVLQVSYEQYF	TGTGCCAGCAGTTTAGTGCTGCAGGTCTCCTACGAGCAGTACTTC
TRBV3-1	NA	NA	TRBJ1-5	CASSQGGTYNQPQHF	TGTGCCAGCAGCCAAGGGGGCACCTATAATCAGCCCCAGCATTTT
TRBV15	NA	NA	TRBJ2-2	CATSRDIQGLFGELFF	TGTGCCACCAGCAGAGATATCCAGGGTCTGTTCGGGGAGCTGTTTTTT
TRBV5-4	NA	TRBD1	TRBJ2-3	CASSSNPGTGKATQYF	TGTGCCAGCAGTTCCAACCCCGGGACAGGGAAGGCTACGCAGTATTTT
TRBV27	NA	NA	TRBJ1-1	CASSLSTELLNTEAFF	TGTGCCAGCAGTTTATCTACAGAGCTCTTGAACACTGAAGCTTTCTTT
TRBV7-9	NA	TRBD2	TRBJ2-7	CASSPFRGTSGKGEQYF	TGTGCCAGCAGCCCCTTCAGGGGGACTAGCGGGAAAGGCGAGCAGTACTTC
TRBV5-1	many	NA	TRBJ2-1	CASSFGLEAPNEQFF	TGCGCCAGCAGCTTTGGACTCGAAGCACCCAATGAGCAGTTCTTC
TRBV3-1	few	NA	TRBJ2-7	CASSPPLGEGHYEQYF	TGTGCCAGCAGCCCCCCCCTAGGGGAGGGACACTACGAGCAGTACTTC
TRBV29-1	NA	NA	TRBJ2-7	CSVYVEETYEQYF	TGCAGCGTGTATGTCGAGGAAACCTACGAGCAGTACTTC
TRBV7-3	NA	TRBD2	TRBJ2-2	CASSIGTRSTGELFF	TGTGCCAGCAGCATCGGGACTAGAAGTACCGGGGAGCTGTTTTTT
TRBV3-1	NA	NA	TRBJ2-7	CASSLLGARQYF	TGTGCCAGCAGCCTTCTAGGCGCTCGGCAGTACTTC
TRBV6-5	NA	NA	TRBJ1-1	CASSYAGRAFF	TGTGCCAGCAGTTACGCAGGGCGAGCTTTCTTT
TRBV28	few	TRBD2	TRBJ2-3	CASTPGLDSDTQYF	TGTGCCAGCACGCCGGGACTAGACTCAGATACGCAGTATTTT
TRBV29-1	NA	TRBD2	TRBJ2-1	CSVVAGAVEQFF	TGCAGCGTAGTAGCGGGAGCAGTTGAGCAGTTCTTC
TRBV5-4	NA	NA	TRBJ2-2	CASSFSLSNTGELFF	TGTGCCAGCAGCTTTTCACTTTCGAACACCGGGGAGCTGTTTTTT
TRBV18	NA	NA	TRBJ2-5	CASSTRTGTQETQYF	TGTGCCAGCTCAACCCGGACCGGGACCCAAGAGACCCAGTACTTC
TRBV27	NA	TRBD1	TRBJ2-5	CASSPTGGMGWETQYF	TGTGCCAGCAGTCCCACAGGGGGGATGGGATGGGAGACCCAGTACTTC